The 3 T cell receptor beta chains in this list originate from one sample, sequenced in a study of blood T cell repertoires in COVID-19. Produced via immunoSEQ multiplex PCR; TCRdb's table is partial and in-frame only. The sample has roughly 260,000 clones, roughly 82% seen once. Sequencing used peripheral blood. These receptors were taken from a woman of 80 years or more with active or convalescent COVID-19.

The chain links TRBV10-3 to TRBJ2-7; TRBD2 might be the D (6 bases). This CDR3 spans 15 amino acids. In germline, CDR1 is ENHRY, CDR2 SYGVKD. The germline V and J ends were trimmed by 0 bases and 4 bases, with 13 bases remaining between them. The CDR3 is CAISESVGGMYEQYF. The CDR3, as DNA: TGTGCCATCAGTGAGTCGGTGGGGGGTATGTACGAGCAGTACTTC.

The rearrangement joins TRBV28 to TRBJ1-5; the D is unclear. Germline lookup yields CDR1 MDHEN and CDR2 SYDVKM. This CDR3 region has 16 residues. Trimming stripped 6 bases from V and 4 bases from J, with 19 bases between. The CDR3 sequence is CASSPAGRSVNQPQHF. CDR3 nucleotides: TGTGCCAGCAGCCCCGCGGGTCGGTCGGTAAATCAGCCCCAGCATTTT. Using reference TRBV28 and TRBJ1-5 for the parts outside the CDR3, the full variable domain is DVKVTQSSRYLVKRTGEKVFLECVQDMDHENMFWYRQDPGLGLRLIYFSYDVKMKEKGDIPEGYSVSREKKERFSLILESASTNQTSMYLCASSPAGRSVNQPQHFGDGTRLSIL.

The rearrangement uses TRBV27 and TRBJ2-3, with D maybe TRBD1 (5 bases). Trimming stripped 7 bases from V and 1 base from J, with 12 bases between. This CDR3 is built from 14 residues. CDR1 MNHEY and CDR2 SMNVEV come from the germline V gene (reference sequence). The CDR3 protein is CASKSVGGTDTQYF. As DNA, the CDR3 is TGTGCCAGCAAGTCTGTAGGGGGCACAGATACGCAGTATTTT.